Following are 24 T cell receptor beta chains from one sample sequenced in a study of identical twins. TCRdb re-analysed the 5' RACE reads in MiXCR, keeping a single row per CDR3 protein. Of about 250,000 distinct CDR3 sequences listed, 6.5% to 9% were seen once; the top ten hold around 5.4%. These data also featured in a second study, about yellow fever vaccine responses in identical twins.

Sample: CD8+ T cells sorted from blood. Source of these receptors: a woman younger than 35 in good health.

This clonotype came up many times. V and J are TRBV28 and TRBJ2-3; 7 bases align to TRBD1. CDR3 length: 14 residues. J lost 2 bases, V lost 7 bases, and 6 bases had no gene match. From germline, CDR1 is MDHEN and CDR2 SYDVKM. The CDR3 region has the DNA TGTGCCAGCAACAGGGGAAAGGTCACAGATACGCAGTATTTT. The encoded protein is CASNRGKVTDTQYF.

This rearrangement joins TRBV3-1 to TRBJ2-1; D perhaps matches TRBD2 (5 bases). The CDR3 sequence is 15 residues long. V lost 2 bases and J lost 2, with 10 bases in between. Germline CDR1 reads LGHDT; CDR2 reads YNNKEL (reference sequence). For the CDR3, the DNA is TGTGCCAGCAGCCAAACTAGGCCTACCTACAATGAGCAGTTCTTC. It yields the protein CASSQTRPTYNEQFF.

In the case of this clonotype: A read error may produce the germline difference seen at one junction end. CDR3 protein: CASTPGGGEQHF. Written as DNA, the CDR3 is TGTGCCAGCACCCCAGGGGGCGGCGAGCAGCACTTC. The chain recombines TRBV12-3 or TRBV12-4 with TRBJ2-7, with 8 bases aligning to TRBD1. The CDR3 has 12 residues.

This clonotype showed up just a few times. The chain links TRBV20-1 to TRBJ2-3, with D possibly TRBD2 on 6 matching bases. Trimming left V 0 bases short and J 9 bases short, with 10 bases between. Germline CDR1 and CDR2: DFQATT and SNEGSKA (reference sequence). The CDR3 extends over 12 amino acids. In DNA, the CDR3 is TGCAGTGCTAGAGATCTCCGGGGGACGCAGTATTTT. Its translation: CSARDLRGTQYF.

As concerns this clonotype: A much bigger clone sits one base away, suggesting this may be a read error. This chain joins TRBV12-3 or TRBV12-4 and TRBJ2-1; D not resolved. CDR3 length: 13 residues. The CDR3 region has the DNA TGTGCCAGTTCCCCTTACCCCTACAATGAGCAGCTCTTC. Translating it yields CASSPYPYNEQLF.

This clonotype was counted a few times. V and J are TRBV11-1 and TRBJ2-3; tentative D call: TRBD2 (6 bases). With 4 bases removed from V and 0 bases from J, the gap between germline ends came to 20 bases. Germline V gene lookup returns CDR1 SGHAT and CDR2 FQDESV (reference sequence). The CDR3 totals 18 residues. CDR3 protein: CASSSWAKADYSTDTQYF. The CDR3 DNA reads TGTGCCAGCAGCTCCTGGGCCAAGGCGGACTACAGCACAGATACGCAGTATTTT.

This clonotype showed up many times. The chain couples TRBV7-9 to TRBJ2-3, with D perhaps matching TRBD2 (6 bases). This CDR3 spans 17 amino acids. Germline V lookup: CDR1 SEHNR, CDR2 FQNEAQ (reference sequence). V was pared by 5 bases and J by 0 bases, with 18 bases between. CDR3 coding DNA: TGTGCCAGCAGCGCGAAAAGGGACTCTCCTAGCACAGATACGCAGTATTTT. Its translation is CASSAKRDSPSTDTQYF.

This clonotype was counted ten times or more. The chain uses TRBV7-9 and TRBJ2-1, with D possibly being TRBD2 (6 bases). The ends were cut back, 1 base at V and 4 bases at J, with 14 bases in the middle. There are 16 residues in the CDR3. Germline V gene data show CDR1 as SEHNR and CDR2 as FQNEAQ (reference sequence). CDR3: CASSLDGAGPYNEQFF. Written as DNA, the CDR3 is TGTGCCAGCAGCTTAGATGGGGCGGGGCCATACAATGAGCAGTTCTTC. Looking up the rest from reference TRBV7-9 and TRBJ2-1 gives the full variable domain: DTGVSQNPRHKITKRGQNVTFRCDPISEHNRLYWYRQTLGQGPEFLTYFQNEAQLEKSRLLSDRFSAERPKGSFSTLEIQRTEQGDSAMYLCASSLDGAGPYNEQFFGPGTRLTVL.

This clonotype appeared a few times. The rearrangement links TRBV9 to TRBJ2-3, with TRBD2 matching over 12 bases. The CDR3 is made up of 18 amino acids. Germline V gene sequence: CDR1 SGDLS, CDR2 YYNGEE. V trimming: 4 bases; J trimming: 6 bases; junction bases outside the gene matches: 15. CDR3 loop: CASSSRSWLAGGQDTQYF. The CDR3 DNA sequence: TGTGCCAGCAGCTCCAGATCATGGCTAGCGGGGGGGCAGGATACGCAGTATTTT.

V usage is TRBV19 and J usage is TRBJ2-7; D might be TRBD1 or TRBD2, each matching 5 bases. This CDR3 region has 14 residues. V gave up 3 bases and J gave up 1 base, with 10 bases separating them. Germline V CDR1 and CDR2: LNHDA, SQIVND (reference sequence). The CDR3 is CASSMIGTSYEQYF. The CDR3 DNA is TGTGCCAGTAGTATGATCGGGACGTCCTACGAGCAGTACTTC. Complete variable domain (other parts from reference TRBV19 and TRBJ2-7): DGGITQSPKYLFRKEGQNVTLSCEQNLNHDAMYWYRQDPGQGLRLIYYSQIVNDFQKGDIAEGYSVSREKKESFPLTVTSAQKNPTAFYLCASSMIGTSYEQYFGPGTRLTVT.

This clonotype was observed a few times. This sequence joins TRBV7-8 and TRBJ2-1, with TRBD2 as a possible D gene (6 bases). Between the trimmed V and J ends, which lost 0 bases and 9 bases, there was a span of 15 bases. Germline CDR1 is SGHVS and CDR2 is FQNEAQ. This CDR3 contains 15 residues. CDR3 sequence: CASSLAEGTAGEQFF. The CDR3 DNA follows: TGTGCCAGCAGCTTAGCGGAGGGTACTGCGGGTGAGCAGTTCTTC.

This clonotype came up many times. This chain links TRBV6-5 with TRBJ2-5; possible D gene TRBD2, 6 bases. Germline V lookup: CDR1 MNHEY, CDR2 SVGAGI. Trimming shortened V by 7 bases and J by 7 bases, and 10 bases separated the two germline ends. The CDR3 is made up of 11 amino acids. DNA for the CDR3: TGTGCCAGCACAACCGGGGGGACCCAGTACTTC. Translated: CASTTGGTQYF.

The chain has TRBV13 and TRBJ1-6; no reliable D call. Germline V gene data show CDR1 as PRHDT and CDR2 as FYEKMQ (reference sequence). V lost 5 bases and J 6 bases, leaving 5 bases between the germline ends. The CDR3 covers 12 residues. CDR3 nucleotides: TGTGCCAGCAGCCGGGGTAATTCACCCCTCCACTTT. It specifies CASSRGNSPLHF.

This clonotype was picked up many times. The chain carries TRBV7-6 and TRBJ1-5; 8 bases fit TRBD1. CDR3 length: 14 residues. CDR1 is SGHVS, CDR2 FNYEAQ, per germline. The V segment lost 1 base and the J segment 5 bases; nucleotides outside the gene matches: 1. DNA of the CDR3: TGTGCCAGCAGCTTAGGGACAGGGTATCAGCCCCAGCATTTT. This sequence encodes CASSLGTGYQPQHF.

The V gene is TRBV29-1, the J gene TRBJ2-1; 10 bases fit TRBD2. With 3 bases clipped from V and 4 bases from J, the junction kept 6 bases outside the gene matches. This CDR3 has 15 residues. CDR1 and CDR2 from the germline V gene are SQVTM and ANQGSEA. CDR3 sequence reads: CSVELAGVGYNEQFF. The CDR3 DNA reads as TGCAGCGTTGAGCTAGCGGGAGTAGGTTACAATGAGCAGTTCTTC.

This clonotype occurred many times. The J gene is TRBJ2-1, the V gene TRBV11-1, with TRBD2 matching 12 bases. The CDR3 runs to 18 residues. Per the germline V gene, CDR1 is SGHAT and CDR2 is FQDESV (reference sequence). After removal of 1 base from V and 9 bases from J, the junction contained 13 bases not matched to a gene. CDR3 loop: CASSLDPPETSGSVEQFF. In nucleotides, the CDR3 is TGTGCCAGCAGCTTAGACCCACCGGAGACTAGCGGGAGTGTTGAGCAGTTCTTC.

The chain employs TRBV11-2 and TRBJ2-3; D is ambiguous. CDR1 and CDR2 (germline): SGHAT, FQNNGV. Trimming removed 1 base from V and 2 bases from J, with 10 bases in between. This CDR3 contains 15 residues. In DNA form, the CDR3 reads TGTGCCAGCAGCTTAGTAGCTATTTCCACAGATACGCAGTATTTT. As protein: CASSLVAISTDTQYF.

The chain combines TRBV7-9 with TRBJ2-7; D is uncertain. Germline V gene lookup returns CDR1 SEHNR and CDR2 FQNEAQ (reference sequence). Trimming shortened V by 0 bases and J by 2 bases, and 17 bases separated the two germline ends. This CDR3 has 17 residues. The chain's CDR3 is CASSLAYFDSGPYEQYF. The CDR3 DNA reads TGTGCCAGCAGCTTAGCTTATTTTGACTCCGGCCCCTACGAGCAGTACTTC.

The chain is built from TRBV4-1 and TRBJ2-5, with 7 bases fitting TRBD1. The V gene's germline CDR1 is MGHRA and CDR2 YSYEKL. This CDR3 region has 17 residues. V dropped 6 bases and J dropped 1; count of bases not matched to a gene: 14. As DNA, the CDR3 is TGCGCCAGCAGTCTACACCGAGGGGGCCAGGGCCAAGAGACCCAGTACTTC. Amino acid sequence: CASSLHRGGQGQETQYF.

This clonotype was seen many times. This rearrangement joins TRBV12-3 or TRBV12-4 to TRBJ2-7, with D tentatively TRBD1 (5 bases). V was pared by 2 bases and J by 0 bases, with 11 bases between. The CDR3 is 15 residues long. The CDR3 coding sequence is TGTGCCAGCAGTTTAAGACCAAGGGGCTCCTACGAGCAGTACGTC. Protein product: CASSLRPRGSYEQYV.

V gene TRBV27 combines with J gene TRBJ2-1; 11 bases align to TRBD2. Germline CDR1 reads MNHEY; CDR2 reads SMNVEV (reference sequence). This CDR3 is 16 amino acids long. With 6 bases clipped from V and 6 bases from J, the junction kept 10 bases outside the gene matches. The CDR3 loop is CASSPIAGGPFNEQFF. CDR3 in DNA: TGTGCCAGCAGCCCTATAGCGGGAGGGCCATTCAATGAGCAGTTCTTC.

This clonotype was observed a few times. The chain couples TRBV5-1 to TRBJ2-1; 11 bases map to TRBD2. The V gene's germline CDR1 is SGHRS and CDR2 YFSETQ. The CDR3 sequence is 17 residues long. The ends lost 1 base at V and 8 bases at J; junction bases unmatched: 11. The DNA for the CDR3 is TGCGCCAGCAGCTTGCCCTCGGGGCTAGCGGGGGGTGATGAGCAGTTCTTC. As protein: CASSLPSGLAGGDEQFF.

The chain is built from TRBV7-2 and TRBJ2-7; TRBD1 is a possible D gene (5 bases). The ends were cut back, 5 bases at V and 0 bases at J, with 11 bases in the middle. The CDR3 consists of 14 residues. Per germline, CDR1 SGHTA and CDR2 FQGNSA. The CDR3 DNA is TGTGCCAGCAGCGACCGACAGAGCTCCTACGAGCAGTACTTC. Amino acid sequence: CASSDRQSSYEQYF.

V gene TRBV2 combines with J gene TRBJ1-5, with a weak D call TRBD1 (6 bases). The CDR3 sequence is 12 residues long. The V end was cut by 6 bases, the J end by 6 bases, with 9 bases between. Germline V gives CDR1 SNHLY, CDR2 FYNNEI. CDR3 region: CASSQGIQPQHF. The DNA of the CDR3 is TGTGCCAGCAGCCAGGGGATTCAGCCCCAGCATTTT.